A single sample gave rise to the 17 T cell receptor beta chains below, sequenced in a study of T-cell memory formation after mild COVID-19. TCRdb reprocessed the 5' RACE reads with MiXCR, giving one entry per CDR3 protein. The table lists roughly 150,000 distinct CDR3 sequences, about an eighth of them singletons. The sample taken for sequencing was PBMCs or a T cell subset sorted from them (not recorded which). The receptors were gathered from a man aged 18 to 30 who had mild COVID-19 (a few samples of this study predate the infection). Cell type and time point are not known.

The rearrangement links TRBV4-1 to TRBJ2-6; D possibly corresponds to TRBD2 (6 bases). CDR3 length equals 17 residues. Germline V gene sequence: CDR1 MGHRA, CDR2 YSYEKL. V lost 4 bases and J lost 0, with 13 bases in between. As DNA, the CDR3 is TGCGCCAGCAGCCGGGGGGTAGCGGCCTCTGGGGCCAACGTCCTGACTTTC. Protein product: CASSRGVAASGANVLTF.

At least ten counts were recorded for this clonotype. The rearrangement links TRBV7-3 to TRBJ2-1; TRBD2 aligns across 10 bases. The CDR3 runs 19 residues. With V trimmed by 5 bases and J by 0 bases, 13 bases remained unmatched. Per germline, CDR1 SGHTA and CDR2 FQGTGA. This chain's CDR3 is CASSLISGGSRSSYNEQFF. In nucleotides, the CDR3 is TGTGCCAGCAGCCTTATTAGCGGGGGGTCCAGGAGCTCCTACAATGAGCAGTTCTTC.

This clonotype was seen a few times. The chain has TRBV20-1 and TRBJ1-2; D is perhaps TRBD1 (6 bases). The germline V gene has CDR1 DFQATT and CDR2 SNEGSKA (reference sequence). V was clipped by 3 bases and J by 1 base, with 9 bases between them. This CDR3 has 13 residues. CDR3 sequence (DNA): TGCAGTGCTAGGCAGGGGTTTAACTATGGCTACACCTTC. This codes for CSARQGFNYGYTF.

This chain connects TRBV5-1 to TRBJ2-3, with 8 bases aligning to TRBD1. V dropped 4 bases and J dropped 4; count of bases not matched to a gene: 8. Germline lookup yields CDR1 SGHRS and CDR2 YFSETQ. The CDR3 loop spans 15 amino acids. DNA for the CDR3: TGCGCCAGCAGCCTACAGGGGGTTGGACCAGATACGCAGTATTTT. This sequence encodes CASSLQGVGPDTQYF. The whole variable domain, filled in from reference TRBV5-1 and TRBJ2-3, reads KAGVTQTPRYLIKTRGQQVTLSCSPISGHRSVSWYQQTPGQGLQFLFEYFSETQRNKGNFPGRFSGRQFSNSRSEMNVSTLELGDSALYLCASSLQGVGPDTQYFGPGTRLTVL.

This clonotype came up once. The chain combines TRBV5-5 with TRBJ1-2, with TRBD1 matching over 8 bases. Germline CDR1 is SGHKS and CDR2 is YYEKEE (reference sequence). CDR3 size: 14 residues. The ends lost 3 bases at V and 3 bases at J; junction bases unmatched: 4. This chain's CDR3 is CASSSEQGDYGYTF. The CDR3, as DNA: TGTGCCAGCAGCTCGGAACAGGGGGACTATGGCTACACCTTC.

The chain uses TRBV18 and TRBJ2-3; 9 bases line up with TRBD1. This CDR3 region has 15 residues. The V gene's germline CDR1 is KGHSH and CDR2 LQKENI. The trim removed 0 bases at V and 3 bases at J, leaving 1 base unmatched. The CDR3 sequence is CASSPPTGGTDTQYF. CDR3 coding DNA: TGTGCCAGCTCACCACCGACAGGGGGGACAGATACGCAGTATTTT.

This clonotype was observed a few times. The rearrangement uses TRBV28 and TRBJ1-3; D uncertain. Germline V gene sequence: CDR1 MDHEN, CDR2 SYDVKM. V lost 4 bases to trimming and J lost 4 bases, with 5 bases between them. There are 12 residues in the CDR3. The CDR3 DNA sequence: TGTGCCAGCAGTTCCGAAGGAAACACCATATATTTT. Amino acids: CASSSEGNTIYF.

The rearrangement uses TRBV6-6 and TRBJ2-1, with 12 nucleotides matching TRBD2. The CDR3 is made up of 15 amino acids. Germline assignment: CDR1 MNHNY and CDR2 SVGAGI (reference sequence). J lost 7 bases, V lost 2 bases, and 3 bases had no gene match. For the CDR3, the DNA is TGTGCCAGCAGTTACCTAGCGGGGGGGCTGAATGAGCAGTTCTTC. It is translated as CASSYLAGGLNEQFF.

This chain uses TRBV28 with TRBJ1-2; 10 positions match TRBD1. This CDR3 region has 14 residues. Germline V gene sequence: CDR1 MDHEN, CDR2 SYDVKM. Trimming cost V 4 bases and J 7 bases; bases outside gene matches: 6. The CDR3 loop reads CASSSGTGVGGYTF. CDR3 in DNA: TGTGCCAGCAGTTCTGGGACAGGGGTTGGTGGCTACACCTTC.

The chain is built from TRBV25-1 and TRBJ2-3; D is perhaps TRBD2 (6 bases). CDR1 is MGHDK and CDR2 is SYGVNS in the germline V gene. V lost 6 bases, J lost 6 bases, and 7 bases lay in between. The CDR3 totals 11 residues. CDR3 nucleotides: TGTGCCAGCAGGCGGGGTGATACGCAGTATTTT. Translating gives CASRRGDTQYF.

This clonotype appeared a few times. J is TRBJ2-3 and V is TRBV4-2; the match to TRBD1 covers 7 bases. The germline gives CDR1 LGHNA, CDR2 YNFKEQ. J was trimmed by 2 bases and V by 0 bases; bases with no gene match: 8. The CDR3 totals 17 residues. The CDR3 loop is CASSQEGRGLLTDTQYF. In DNA, the CDR3 is TGTGCCAGCAGCCAAGAAGGAAGGGGGCTTCTCACAGATACGCAGTATTTT.

The J gene is TRBJ2-7, the V gene TRBV2, with TRBD2 matching over 9 bases. The germline gives CDR1 SNHLY, CDR2 FYNNEI. Unmatched junction bases numbered 3, after V lost 11 bases and J lost 4 bases. The CDR3 spans 11 residues. The CDR3 nucleotides read TGTGCCTGGCTAGCGGGGTACGAGCAGTACGTC. It codes for CAWLAGYEQYV.

The chain employs TRBV5-1 and TRBJ1-4; the match to TRBD1 covers 8 bases. The V and J ends lost 2 bases and 2 bases, in that order; junction bases with no gene match: 2. There are 15 residues in the CDR3. Germline CDR1 and CDR2: SGHRS and YFSETQ. CDR3 in DNA: TGCGCCAGCAGCTTCTACAGGGGGACTAATGAAAAACTGTTTTTT. This sequence encodes CASSFYRGTNEKLFF.

This clonotype has a handful of counts. CDR3 in amino acids: CATSDLVDGSRDTQYF. CDR3 coding DNA: TGTGCCACCAGTGATTTAGTAGACGGCTCGAGGGATACGCAGTATTTT. The chain joins TRBV24-1 to TRBJ2-3; D is ambiguous. Germline assignment: CDR1 KGHDR and CDR2 SFDVKD. The CDR3 runs to 16 residues. V was shortened by 1 base and J by 6 bases, with 16 bases between the two germline ends.

The V and J genes are TRBV5-6 and TRBJ2-1; tentative D call: TRBD1 (8 bases). Germline assignment: CDR1 SGHDT and CDR2 YYEEEE. The CDR3 contains 17 residues. V lost 0 bases and J lost 3, with 16 bases in between. The CDR3 coding sequence is TGTGCCAGCAGCTTGGACAGGGGGGGACTGGTCTACAATGAGCAGTTCTTC. It codes for CASSLDRGGLVYNEQFF.

The rearrangement joins TRBV30 to TRBJ1-2; D is undetermined. Germline CDR1 reads GTSNPN; CDR2 reads SVGIG (reference sequence). The CDR3 runs 13 residues. V lost 2 bases, J lost 3 bases, and 10 bases lay in between. CDR3 sequence reads: CAWSPTEDYGYTF. CDR3 DNA: TGTGCCTGGAGTCCCACCGAGGACTATGGCTACACCTTC.

This clonotype appeared many times. This chain connects TRBV7-6 to TRBJ1-1; D is unresolved. This CDR3 contains 14 residues. Germline lookup yields CDR1 SGHVS and CDR2 FNYEAQ. V was trimmed by 4 bases and J by 11 bases, leaving 20 bases between them. DNA of the CDR3: TGTGCCAGCAGCTCAACCGTCCCTCCTTATTGGGCTTTCTTT. As protein: CASSSTVPPYWAFF.